This is a list of T cell receptor beta chains from one sample in a study of blood T cells in healthy people across ages. TCRdb itself ran the 5' RACE reads through MiXCR, one entry per CDR3 protein. The table has some 560,000 distinct CDR3 sequences, approximately 26% seen once. This sample also belongs to another study, concerning T cells of mothers and their children.

What was sequenced was blood. These receptors originate from a boy between 2 and 10 years old in good health. CDR3s include the opening cysteine and the closing phenylalanine or tryptophan. Each record gives: V gene, clone size, CDR3 protein. Clone size, where shown, is once, few, many, or a class for clones that have expanded.

TRBV12-3/TRBV12-4,-,CASRGTSGQAQYNEQFF
TRBV20-1,few,CSAAGQNNQPQHF
TRBV20-1,-,CSAFDRTDTQYF
TRBV4-1,-,CASSQDRELAKGTDTQYF
TRBV12-3/TRBV12-4,-,CASSLGWETSGYNEQFF
TRBV5-1,few,CASGQGPNTEAFF
TRBV7-2,many,CASSLAAGEANIQYF
TRBV3-1,-,CASSKKGDSLRETQYF
TRBV9,-,CASSVVAGTYEQYF
TRBV6-1,-,CATAREYGYTF
TRBV5-1,few,CASSGPGQGTTGANVLTF
TRBV2,few,CASSDGSGGSKNIQYF
TRBV14,few,CASSQGGPRRTEAFF
TRBV20-1,few,CSARDYEQGSYEQYF
TRBV20-1,-,CSAIGYKEAQETQYF
TRBV5-1,many,CASSRPDPGEQFF
TRBV20-1,-,CSAKQVYEQYF
TRBV15,few,CATSRDLGENNEQFF
TRBV2,-,CAGSEGRSTNEKLFF
TRBV7-6,few,CASSPGQNGAIGYTF
TRBV6-1,few,CASSERGNSPLHF
TRBV2,few,CASKERGLYEQYF
TRBV4-3,-,CASSQTSGARDTQYF
TRBV2,-,CASDDREGRKLFF
TRBV10-2,few,CASRKAQTLEQFF
TRBV20-1,few,CSAKSSTSTDTQYF
TRBV5-5,few,CASSTLLGEQYF
TRBV2,-,CASNNLGGGTDTQYF
TRBV7-6,-,CASSLRGPPAEQFF